The source of this T cell receptor beta chain is a study of OX40 agonist ivuxolimab in advanced cancers. Clones were sequenced by immunoSEQ multiplex PCR, and TCRdb holds only the in-frame ones, with some missing. Found here are roughly 100,000 clones, 85% to 95% of them singletons; the top ten hold around 0.28%. The CDR3 runs to 14 residues. Germline CDR1 KGHSH, CDR2 LQKENI. The ends lost 2 bases at V and 6 bases at J; junction bases unmatched: 4. The material sequenced was CD4+ or CD8+ T cells sorted from blood, taken in a trial of the OX40 agonist ivuxolimab. The chain recombines TRBV18 with TRBJ1-5; 7 bases align to TRBD1. The sequence derives from an adult with an advanced solid tumor such as melanoma, head and neck, liver or kidney cancer. The CDR3 nucleotides read TGTGCCAGCTCACCAGGACAGGCGGGTCAGCCCCAGCATTTT. Amino acid sequence: CASSPGQAGQPQHF.